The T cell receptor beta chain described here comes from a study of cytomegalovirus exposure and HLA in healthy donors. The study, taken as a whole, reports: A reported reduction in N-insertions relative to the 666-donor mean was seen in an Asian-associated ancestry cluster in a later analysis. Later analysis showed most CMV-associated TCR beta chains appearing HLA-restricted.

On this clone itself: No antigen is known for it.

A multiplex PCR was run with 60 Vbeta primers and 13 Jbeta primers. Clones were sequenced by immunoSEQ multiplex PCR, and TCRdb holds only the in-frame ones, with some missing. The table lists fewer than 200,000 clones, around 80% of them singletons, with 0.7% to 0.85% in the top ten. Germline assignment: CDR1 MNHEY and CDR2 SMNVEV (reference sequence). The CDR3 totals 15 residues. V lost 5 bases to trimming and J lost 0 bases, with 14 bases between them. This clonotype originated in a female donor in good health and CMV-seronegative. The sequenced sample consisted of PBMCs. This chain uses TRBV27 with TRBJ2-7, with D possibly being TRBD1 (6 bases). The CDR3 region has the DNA TGTGCCAGCAGTCCCTGGACAGCCTTCTCCTACGAGCAGTACTTC. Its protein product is CASSPWTAFSYEQYF.